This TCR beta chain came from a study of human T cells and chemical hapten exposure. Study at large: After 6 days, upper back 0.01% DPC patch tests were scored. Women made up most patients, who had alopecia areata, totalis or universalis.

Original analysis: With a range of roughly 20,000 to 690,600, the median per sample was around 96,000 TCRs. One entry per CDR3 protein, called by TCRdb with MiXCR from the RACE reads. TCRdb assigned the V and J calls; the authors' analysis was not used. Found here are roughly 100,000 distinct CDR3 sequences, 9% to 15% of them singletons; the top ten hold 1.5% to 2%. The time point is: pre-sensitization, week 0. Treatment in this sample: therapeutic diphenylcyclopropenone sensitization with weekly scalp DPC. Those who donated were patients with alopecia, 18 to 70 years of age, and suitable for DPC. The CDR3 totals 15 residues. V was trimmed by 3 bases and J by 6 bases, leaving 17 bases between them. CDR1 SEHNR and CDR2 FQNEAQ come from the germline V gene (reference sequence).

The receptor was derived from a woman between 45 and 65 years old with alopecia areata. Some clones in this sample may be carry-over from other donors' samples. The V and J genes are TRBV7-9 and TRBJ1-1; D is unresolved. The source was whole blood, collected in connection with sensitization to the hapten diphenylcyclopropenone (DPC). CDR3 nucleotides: TGTGCCAGCAGCTTTGTAGGACGGATAACCTCTGAAGCTTTCTTT. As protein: CASSFVGRITSEAFF.